These 10 T cell receptor beta chains were all obtained from the same sample, sequenced in a study of identical twins. Via MiXCR, TCRdb re-called the 5' RACE reads, giving one row per CDR3 protein. Of 500,000 to 650,000 distinct CDR3 sequences in the sample, 7.1% were seen once. These same data were also listed under a study on yellow fever vaccine responses in identical twins.

The sequenced material came from PBMCs. These receptors originate from a woman aged 18-35 years in good health.

This clonotype was counted many times. This sequence joins TRBV20-1 and TRBJ1-1; D is ambiguous. Germline values: CDR1 DFQATT, CDR2 SNEGSKA (reference sequence). This CDR3 region has 13 residues. Trimming cost V 1 base and J 3 bases, with 9 bases left between them. This chain's CDR3 is CSARGRRDTEAFF. CDR3 DNA: TGCAGTGCTAGAGGCAGAAGAGACACTGAAGCTTTCTTT.

The rearrangement uses TRBV20-1 and TRBJ1-6; TRBD1 matches at 8 bases. The CDR3 length is 13 residues. CDR1 and CDR2 from the germline V gene are DFQATT and SNEGSKA (reference sequence). J was trimmed by 11 bases and V by 6 bases; bases with no gene match: 9. CDR3 loop: CSAGDRCCPPLHF. The CDR3 DNA follows: TGCAGTGCCGGGGACAGGTGCTGTCCACCCCTCCACTTT.

The chain links TRBV2 to TRBJ2-5; D may match TRBD1 or TRBD2 (6 bases each). Per the germline V gene, CDR1 is SNHLY and CDR2 is FYNNEI. V was pared by 4 bases and J by 5 bases, with 14 bases between. The CDR3 has 14 amino acids. The CDR3 region has the DNA TGTGCCAGCAGTGTCGGGGGCTTGTTTGAGACCCAGTACTTC. It translates to CASSVGGLFETQYF.

The rearrangement uses TRBV20-1 and TRBJ2-2; 9 bases fit TRBD1. V lost 5 bases and J lost 2; bases outside the gene matches: 9. This CDR3 spans 16 amino acids. The germline gives CDR1 DFQATT, CDR2 SNEGSKA (reference sequence). The CDR3 region is CSAAIGGQGNTGELFF. The CDR3 DNA reads as TGCAGTGCTGCCATAGGGGGACAGGGTAACACCGGGGAGCTGTTTTTT.

The chain has TRBV18 and TRBJ2-3; 7 bases are a match to TRBD2. CDR1 is KGHSH, CDR2 LQKENI, per germline. This CDR3 spans 16 amino acids. With 3 bases clipped from V and 4 bases from J, the junction kept 10 bases outside the gene matches. CDR3 bases: TGTGCCAGCTCACCCCGTGGCGGGAGTGGTGCAGATACGCAGTATTTT. This codes for CASSPRGGSGADTQYF.

This clonotype was observed a few times. This chain links TRBV7-9 with TRBJ2-1; TRBD1 aligns across 9 bases. Trimming cost V 5 bases and J 4 bases; bases outside gene matches: 9. CDR3 size: 16 residues. Germline V gene sequence: CDR1 SEHNR, CDR2 FQNEAQ (reference sequence). The CDR3 DNA follows: TGTGCCAGCAGCCGAAGGACAGGGGTGGGGTACAATGAGCAGTTCTTC. This encodes CASSRRTGVGYNEQFF.

This chain uses TRBV7-9 with TRBJ2-1; weak D call: TRBD1 (5 bases). The CDR3 is made up of 16 amino acids. The V end was cut by 2 bases, the J end by 2 bases, with 13 bases between. Germline V gene data show CDR1 as SEHNR and CDR2 as FQNEAQ (reference sequence). In DNA form, the CDR3 reads TGTGCCAGCAGCTTAACTGGACACCGCGCCTACAATGAGCAGTTCTTC. Amino acid sequence: CASSLTGHRAYNEQFF.

This clonotype was observed a few times. V usage is TRBV11-2 and J usage is TRBJ2-7, with 9 bases fitting TRBD1. The ends lost 1 base at V and 6 bases at J; junction bases unmatched: 7. The length of the CDR3 is 15 residues. Germline V gene sequence: CDR1 SGHAT, CDR2 FQNNGV. Written as DNA, the CDR3 is TGTGCCAGCAGCTTAGTCATAGGACAGGGGACCGAGCAGTACTTC. Its protein is CASSLVIGQGTEQYF.

This clonotype turned up a few times. The rearrangement joins TRBV9 to TRBJ1-2; D is unresolved. The CDR3 runs to 14 residues. Trimming left V 6 bases short and J 0 bases short, with 12 bases between. Germline V gene data show CDR1 as SGDLS and CDR2 as YYNGEE. The chain's CDR3 is CASTKDGSNYGYTF. The CDR3 DNA sequence: TGTGCCAGCACCAAAGACGGATCTAACTATGGCTACACCTTC. The full variable domain, rest sourced from reference TRBV9 and TRBJ1-2, is DSGVTQTPKHLITATGQRVTLRCSPRSGDLSVYWYQQSLDQGLQFLIQYYNGEERAKGNILERFSAQQFPDLHSELNLSSLELGDSALYFCASTKDGSNYGYTFGSGTRLTVV.

The V and J genes are TRBV5-1 and TRBJ1-3; D uncertain. The CDR3 is 15 residues long. The V end lost 0 bases, the J end lost 2 bases, and 9 bases lay between the germline ends. Per germline, CDR1 SGHRS and CDR2 YFSETQ. Written as DNA, the CDR3 is TGCGCCAGCAGCTTGGATGGGCCAACTGGAAACACCATATATTTT. It codes for CASSLDGPTGNTIYF.